Listed below are T cell receptor beta chains from one sample, sequenced in a study of a mutant IDH1 vaccine in newly diagnosed glioma. For these receptors, no antigen is known. TCRdb keeps only in-frame clones here, not all; method: immunoSEQ multiplex PCR. The sample consists of about 38,000 clones, 75% to 80% of them appearing once. Sequencing used PBMCs, obtained from a glioma patient whose treatment included an IDH1 peptide vaccine. The receptors derive from a man between 35 and 55 years old with glioma. The CDR3 runs from the conserved cysteine through the conserved F or W.

j_gene: TRBJ1-3
v_gene: TRBV6-6
CDR3aa: CASYPRGYGNTIYF

j_gene: TRBJ1-5
v_gene: TRBV10-3
CDR3aa: CATQGRSNQPQHF

j_gene: TRBJ1-5
v_gene: TRBV10-2
CDR3aa: CASSASQDNQPQHF

j_gene: TRBJ1-1
v_gene: TRBV27
CDR3aa: CASTLQPGTEAFF

j_gene: TRBJ2-1
v_gene: TRBV19
CDR3aa: CASSMGVGEQFF

j_gene: TRBJ1-6
v_gene: TRBV30
CDR3aa: CASNLRRPHHRNYNSPLHF

j_gene: TRBJ1-6
v_gene: TRBV7-2
CDR3aa: CASSPQGNNSPLHF

j_gene: TRBJ2-3
v_gene: TRBV14
CDR3aa: CASSQDPGLTTDTQYF

j_gene: TRBJ1-2
v_gene: TRBV27
CDR3aa: CASSPNPTVALSGYTF

j_gene: TRBJ1-1
v_gene: TRBV10-1
CDR3aa: CASSPTGIMNTEAFF

j_gene: TRBJ2-1
v_gene: TRBV9
CDR3aa: CASSASGRGADEQFF

j_gene: TRBJ1-1
v_gene: TRBV19
CDR3aa: CASKVDGGMNTEAFF